Here is one T cell receptor beta chain with its context. Its antigen is unknown. The entry originates in a study of T-cell reconstitution after alpha-beta-depleted transplantation in children. Study-level results: Expanded clones from the graft, numbering several hundred, reportedly supplied alpha-beta T cells about two months after transplant. There were some patients whose high TCRbeta diversity at day 60 came from surviving recipient T cells and thymic progenitors.

A TCRbeta library incorporating unique molecular identifiers was prepared. TCRdb re-derived calls from the PCR reads in MiXCR, one entry per CDR3 protein. The top ten hold about 5% of the sample, which has 900,000 or so distinct CDR3 sequences, roughly 15% seen once. Germline lookup yields CDR1 LNHDA and CDR2 SQIVND (reference sequence). V was clipped by 11 bases and J by 1 base, with 11 bases between them. CDR3 length: 13 amino acids. The chain combines TRBV19 with TRBJ2-2; D is unclear. The sequence was collected from a male patient younger than 18 who had a stem cell transplant for acute lymphoblastic leukemia, so the T cells may come from the graft donor. This specimen was PBMCs, mostly from graft donor cells, taken 360 days after TCRalphabeta/CD19-depleted stem cell transplant. The CDR3 loop reads CASGHLNTGELFF. The CDR3 DNA reads TGTGCCTCGGGCCATTTGAACACCGGGGAGCTGTTTTTT.